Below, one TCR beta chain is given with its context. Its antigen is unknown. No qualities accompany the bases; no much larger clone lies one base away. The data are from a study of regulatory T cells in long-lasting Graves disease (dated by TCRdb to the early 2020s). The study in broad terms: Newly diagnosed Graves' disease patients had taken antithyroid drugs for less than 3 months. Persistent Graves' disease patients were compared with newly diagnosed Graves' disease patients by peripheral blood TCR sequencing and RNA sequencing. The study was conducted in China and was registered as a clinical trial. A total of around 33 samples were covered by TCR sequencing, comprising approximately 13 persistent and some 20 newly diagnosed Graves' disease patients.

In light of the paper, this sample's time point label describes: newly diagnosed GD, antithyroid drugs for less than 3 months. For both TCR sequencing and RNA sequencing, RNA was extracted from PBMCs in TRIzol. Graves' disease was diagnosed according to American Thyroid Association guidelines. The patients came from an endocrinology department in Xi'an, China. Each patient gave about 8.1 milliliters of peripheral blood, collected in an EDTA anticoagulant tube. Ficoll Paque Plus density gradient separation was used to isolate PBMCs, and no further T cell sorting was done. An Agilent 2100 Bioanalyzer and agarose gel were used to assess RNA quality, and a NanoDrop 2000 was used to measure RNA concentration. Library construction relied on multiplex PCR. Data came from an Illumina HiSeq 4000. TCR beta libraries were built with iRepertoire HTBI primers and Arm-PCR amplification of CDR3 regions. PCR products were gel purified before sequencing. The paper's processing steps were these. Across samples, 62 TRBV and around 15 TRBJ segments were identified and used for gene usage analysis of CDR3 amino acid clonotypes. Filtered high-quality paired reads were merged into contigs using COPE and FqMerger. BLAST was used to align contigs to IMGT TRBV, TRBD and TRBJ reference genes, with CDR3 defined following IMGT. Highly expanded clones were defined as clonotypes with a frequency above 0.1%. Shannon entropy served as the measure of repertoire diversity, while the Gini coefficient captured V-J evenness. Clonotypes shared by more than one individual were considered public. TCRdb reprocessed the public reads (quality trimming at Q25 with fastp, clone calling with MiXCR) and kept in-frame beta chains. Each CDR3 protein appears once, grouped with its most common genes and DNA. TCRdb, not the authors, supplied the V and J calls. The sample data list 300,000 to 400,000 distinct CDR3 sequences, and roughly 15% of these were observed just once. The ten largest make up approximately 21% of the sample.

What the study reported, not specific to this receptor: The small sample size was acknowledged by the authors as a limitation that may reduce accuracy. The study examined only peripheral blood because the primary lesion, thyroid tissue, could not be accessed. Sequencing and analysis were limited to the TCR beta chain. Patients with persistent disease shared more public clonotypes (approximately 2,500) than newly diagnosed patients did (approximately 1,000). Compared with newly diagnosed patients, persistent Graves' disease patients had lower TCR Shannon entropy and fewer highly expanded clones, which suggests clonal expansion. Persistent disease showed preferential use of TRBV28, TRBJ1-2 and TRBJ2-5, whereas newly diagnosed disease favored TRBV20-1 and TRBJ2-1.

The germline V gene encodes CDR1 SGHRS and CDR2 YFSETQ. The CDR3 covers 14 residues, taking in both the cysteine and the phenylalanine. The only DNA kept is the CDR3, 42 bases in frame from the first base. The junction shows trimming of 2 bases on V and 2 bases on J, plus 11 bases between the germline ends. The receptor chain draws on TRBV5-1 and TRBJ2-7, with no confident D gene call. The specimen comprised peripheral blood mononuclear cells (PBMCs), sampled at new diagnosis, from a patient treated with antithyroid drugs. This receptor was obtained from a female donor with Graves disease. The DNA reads TGCGCCAGCAGCTTAAGATTTGTTGCCTACGAGCAGTACTTC. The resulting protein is CASSLRFVAYEQYF.